This TCR beta chain is drawn from a study of blood T cell repertoires in COVID-19. Across the whole study: The study drew acute and convalescent COVID-19 samples from the United States, Italy and Spain.

Original methodology: Amplification of reference gene primers provided the estimated nucleated cell counts. Sequenced by immunoSEQ multiplex PCR; TCRdb stores in-frame clones only, minus some. V and J calls and clone size are as listed in that table; D and trimming were resolved from the DNA. The table shows under 150,000 clones, with approximately 82% occurring only once. The germline V gene has CDR1 SEHNR and CDR2 FQNEAQ (reference sequence). The V gene lost 4 bases and the J gene lost 5 bases, with 15 bases spanning the gap. This CDR3 spans 14 amino acids. The chain has TRBV7-9 and TRBJ2-7, with D hard to call. The receptor was derived from a man aged 35-49 years with active or convalescent COVID-19. Sequenced material: peripheral blood. CDR3 amino acids: CASSSYSPLNEQYF. In nucleotides, the CDR3 is TGTGCCAGCAGCTCATATAGTCCGTTGAACGAGCAGTACTTC.